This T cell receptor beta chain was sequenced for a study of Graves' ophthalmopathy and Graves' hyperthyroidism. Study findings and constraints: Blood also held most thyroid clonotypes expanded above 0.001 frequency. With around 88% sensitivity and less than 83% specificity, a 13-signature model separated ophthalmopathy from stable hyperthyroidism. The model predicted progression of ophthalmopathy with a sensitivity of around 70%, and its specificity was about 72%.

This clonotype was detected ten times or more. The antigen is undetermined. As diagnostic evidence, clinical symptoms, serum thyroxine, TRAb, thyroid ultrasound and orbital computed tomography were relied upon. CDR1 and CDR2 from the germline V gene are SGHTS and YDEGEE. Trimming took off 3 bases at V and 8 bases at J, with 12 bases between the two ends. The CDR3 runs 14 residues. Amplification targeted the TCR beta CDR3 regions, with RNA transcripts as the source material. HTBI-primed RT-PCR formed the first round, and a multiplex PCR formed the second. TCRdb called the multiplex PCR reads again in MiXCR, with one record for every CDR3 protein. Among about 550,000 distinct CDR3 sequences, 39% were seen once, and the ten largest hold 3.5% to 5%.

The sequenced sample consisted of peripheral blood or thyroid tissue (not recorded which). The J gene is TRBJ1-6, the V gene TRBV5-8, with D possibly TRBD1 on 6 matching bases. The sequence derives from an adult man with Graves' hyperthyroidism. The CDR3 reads CASSYTGRDSPLHF. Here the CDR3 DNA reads TGTGCCAGCAGCTATACAGGGAGGGATTCACCCCTCCACTTT.